This is a list of T cell receptor beta chains from one sample in a study of cytomegalovirus exposure and HLA in healthy donors. TCRdb keeps only in-frame clones here, not all; method: immunoSEQ multiplex PCR. The repertoire includes 60,000 to 75,000 clones, roughly 96% of them detected once, and approximately 0.94% sits in the top ten. The sequenced sample was PBMCs. These receptors were obtained from a man between 18 and 29 years old in good health and CMV-seronegative. CDR3s include the opening cysteine and the closing phenylalanine or tryptophan. The D gene is left open where the match is weak. Expanded clones are given a class, and other clones once, few, many or no size at all.

j_call,v_call,d_call,clone_size,cdr3_aa,cdr3_nt
TRBJ2-1,TRBV19,TRBD2,-,CASTVSGRPRSNEQFF,TGTGCCAGTACGGTTAGCGGGAGGCCTCGAAGCAATGAGCAGTTCTTC
TRBJ2-5,TRBV7-2,-,once,CASSSKTSFVETQYF,TGTGCCAGCAGCTCCAAGACTAGTTTTGTAGAGACCCAGTACTTC
TRBJ2-5,TRBV6-5,-,-,CASSYSGVETQYF,TGTGCCAGCAGTTACTCAGGGGTAGAGACCCAGTACTTC
TRBJ2-1,TRBV7-9,-,-,CASSPSGWAGSSNEQFF,TGTGCCAGCAGCCCATCGGGGTGGGCAGGTAGCTCCAATGAGCAGTTCTTC
TRBJ2-1,TRBV7-9,TRBD1,once,CASNLTGGNEQFF,TGTGCCAGCAATCTCACAGGGGGCAATGAGCAGTTCTTC
TRBJ1-2,TRBV18,-,-,CASSPERRIYGYTF,TGTGCCAGCTCACCTGAAAGGCGGATATATGGCTACACCTTC
TRBJ2-7,TRBV30,TRBD2,few,CAWTGLASSYEQYF,TGTGCCTGGACCGGACTAGCGTCTTCCTACGAGCAGTACTTC
TRBJ1-5,TRBV27,TRBD1,-,CASSSGQVLGQPQHF,TGTGCCAGCAGTTCAGGACAGGTCCTAGGTCAGCCCCAGCATTTT
TRBJ2-7,TRBV19,-,-,CASSIQGRSTYEQYF,TGTGCCAGTAGTATTCAGGGGAGATCAACCTACGAGCAGTACTTC
TRBJ2-5,TRBV5-1,TRBD2,few,CASSLEGLAGQETQYF,TGCGCCAGCAGCTTGGAGGGACTAGCGGGGCAAGAGACCCAGTACTTC
TRBJ1-2,TRBV19,-,-,CASSISQDYGYTF,TGTGCCAGTAGTATTTCACAGGACTATGGCTACACCTTC
TRBJ2-1,TRBV4-3,TRBD2,-,CASSQGTSGVGSYNEQFF,TGCGCCAGCAGCCAAGGGACTAGCGGAGTCGGGTCCTACAATGAGCAGTTCTTC
TRBJ2-3,TRBV2,TRBD2,once,CASSGFAGESTDTQYF,TGTGCCAGCAGTGGTTTTGCGGGAGAAAGCACAGATACGCAGTATTTT
TRBJ2-2,TRBV2,TRBD2,-,CASRRTSGRRAGELFF,TGTGCCAGCAGAAGGACTAGCGGGAGAAGGGCCGGGGAGCTGTTTTTT
TRBJ2-5,TRBV29-1,TRBD2,-,CSLGTSGRLVETQYF,TGCAGCTTAGGGACTAGCGGGAGGTTGGTAGAGACCCAGTACTTC
TRBJ2-2,TRBV23-1,-,-,CASSQWTENTGELFF,TGCGCCAGCAGTCAATGGACAGAGAACACCGGGGAGCTGTTTTTT
TRBJ1-5,TRBV6-4,-,-,CASSPHRETKGFAGPQHF,TGTGCCAGCAGTCCCCACCGGGAGACGAAGGGGTTTGCGGGGCCCCAGCATTTT
TRBJ2-7,TRBV4-3,TRBD2,once,CASSRLGLGYEQYF,TGCGCCAGCAGCCGACTGGGACTAGGCTACGAGCAGTACTTC
TRBJ2-5,TRBV7-9,-,-,CASTVGGLRGETQYF,TGTGCCAGCACCGTCGGCGGACTTCGGGGGGAGACCCAGTACTTC
TRBJ2-7,TRBV6-5,TRBD2,once,CASSYGTGGSYEQYF,TGTGCCAGCAGTTACGGGACGGGGGGCTCCTACGAGCAGTACTTC
TRBJ2-3,TRBV11-3,TRBD2,-,CASSRTSGTDTQYF,TGTGCCAGCAGCAGGACTAGCGGCACAGATACGCAGTATTTT
TRBJ2-7,TRBV19,-,-,CASSINGDYEQYF,TGTGCCAGTAGTATAAACGGGGACTACGAGCAGTACTTC
TRBJ2-1,TRBV6-6,TRBD2,-,CASSWTSGSYNEQFF,TGTGCCAGCAGTTGGACTAGCGGCTCCTACAATGAGCAGTTCTTC
TRBJ2-7,TRBV11-3,TRBD1,-,CASSLGTGSEQYF,TGTGCCAGCAGCTTAGGGACAGGGTCCGAGCAGTACTTC
TRBJ2-7,TRBV29-1,-,-,CSVEFGSYEQYF,TGCAGCGTTGAATTCGGTAGCTACGAGCAGTACTTC
TRBJ1-6,TRBV28,TRBD1,-,CASNLGQGINSPLHF,TGTGCCAGCAACCTTGGACAGGGGATAAATTCACCCCTCCACTTT
TRBJ1-1,TRBV7-8,-,-,CASSVYPGYTEAFF,TGTGCCAGCAGCGTATACCCGGGGTACACTGAAGCTTTCTTT
TRBJ2-3,TRBV6-4,TRBD2,-,CASTAGGPADTQYF,TGTGCCAGCACGGCGGGAGGGCCGGCAGATACGCAGTATTTT
TRBJ2-3,TRBV10-2,TRBD1,-,CASSKTGSTDTQYF,TGCGCCAGCAGCAAGACAGGGAGCACAGATACGCAGTATTTT
TRBJ2-6,TRBV11-2,-,-,CASRSGSGANVLTF,TGTGCCAGCAGGTCAGGGTCCGGGGCCAACGTCCTGACTTTC
TRBJ2-1,TRBV27,TRBD2,-,CASSGGVRLYEQFF,TGTGCCAGCAGTGGGGGGGTACGATTATATGAGCAGTTCTTC
TRBJ2-7,TRBV28,-,-,CASSFSLGPVGDGSYEQYF,TGTGCCAGCAGTTTCTCACTCGGTCCGGTTGGAGACGGCTCCTACGAGCAGTACTTC
TRBJ2-2,TRBV23-1,TRBD1,-,CASPNRGQIPNTGELFF,TGCGCCAGTCCCAATCGGGGACAGATTCCGAACACCGGGGAGCTGTTTTTT
TRBJ2-7,TRBV10-2,TRBD2,-,CASGDSGESSYEQYF,TGCGCCAGCGGGGATAGCGGGGAAAGCTCCTACGAGCAGTACTTC
TRBJ2-5,TRBV6-1,TRBD1,-,CASSELGGTGGETQYF,TGTGCCAGCAGTGAACTTGGGGGGACAGGGGGAGAGACCCAGTACTTC
TRBJ2-7,TRBV2,TRBD1,once,CASSEYGQGAYEQYF,TGTGCCAGCAGTGAATACGGACAGGGGGCCTACGAGCAGTACTTC
TRBJ2-2,TRBV6-6,-,-,CASSYRGTGELFF,TGTGCCAGCAGTTACAGGGGCACCGGGGAGCTGTTTTTT
TRBJ1-1,TRBV5-1,-,-,CASSLVGWRDTEAFF,TGCGCCAGCAGCTTGGTGGGGTGGAGGGACACTGAAGCTTTCTTT
TRBJ2-4,TRBV6-1,TRBD2,-,CASRGLAGVNIQYF,TGTGCCAGCAGAGGACTAGCGGGAGTGAACATTCAGTACTTC
TRBJ2-2,TRBV14,TRBD2,-,CASSRFSYLAGGPRTGELFF,TGTGCCAGCAGCCGATTCTCTTACCTAGCGGGAGGGCCCCGGACCGGGGAGCTGTTTTTT
TRBJ1-1,TRBV10-3,TRBD1,few,CAIGDRARTEAFF,TGTGCCATCGGGGACAGGGCACGGACTGAAGCTTTCTTT
TRBJ2-7,TRBV7-6,-,-,CASSITGREQYF,TGTGCCAGCAGCATAACAGGGCGAGAGCAGTACTTC
TRBJ1-2,TRBV4-1,TRBD1,-,CASSQSGQGNYGYTF,TGCGCCAGCAGCCAATCGGGACAGGGAAACTATGGCTACACCTTC
TRBJ2-5,TRBV29-1,-,-,CSVLVRGDGQETQYF,TGCAGCGTCCTAGTGAGAGGCGATGGCCAAGAGACCCAGTACTTC
TRBJ1-1,TRBV5-1,-,-,CASSLGRGMGTEAFF,TGCGCCAGCAGCTTGGGAAGGGGGATGGGGACTGAAGCTTTCTTT
TRBJ2-5,TRBV28,-,-,CASRSSGEETQYF,TGTGCCAGCAGGTCCTCAGGGGAAGAGACCCAGTACTTC
TRBJ2-1,TRBV11-2,-,-,CASSLEVMRPDEQFF,TGTGCCAGCAGCTTAGAAGTCATGAGGCCCGATGAGCAGTTCTTC
TRBJ2-5,TRBV27,-,-,CASSLFRGQSWETQYF,TGTGCCAGCAGTTTATTTCGGGGTCAGAGTTGGGAGACCCAGTACTTC
TRBJ2-1,TRBV6-1,TRBD2,-,CATLDSGGDNEQFF,TGTGCCACGCTCGATAGCGGGGGGGACAATGAGCAGTTCTTC
TRBJ2-7,TRBV7-2,TRBD1,-,CASSFGTGGREQYF,TGTGCCAGCAGCTTCGGGACAGGGGGCCGCGAGCAGTACTTC
TRBJ2-4,TRBV5-8,-,few,CASSLGRVAKNIQYF,TGTGCCAGCAGCTTGGGCAGGGTAGCCAAAAACATTCAGTACTTC